This T cell receptor beta chain was observed in a study of cytomegalovirus exposure and HLA in healthy donors. This clone has more than one count but fewer than ten. Its target is unknown. Use of 60 Vbeta and 13 Jbeta primers characterized the PCR. Repertoires were generated with immunoSEQ multiplex PCR, while TCRdb's copy carries only in-frame clones and drops some. In the table there are 60,000 or so clones, 65% to 80% of which are singletons. The study, taken as a whole, reports: At a 0.05 false discovery rate, a later analysis found approximately 17,000 TCR beta sequences to be associated with HLA alleles.

The receptor was derived from a man aged 35 to 55 in good health and CMV-seropositive. The material sequenced was PBMCs.

This chain's CDR3 is CASSQAPGQGSEQYF. The CDR3 DNA is TGCGCCAGCAGCCAAGCCCCGGGACAGGGCAGCGAGCAGTACTTC. V usage is TRBV4-3 and J usage is TRBJ2-7; TRBD1 matches 9 bases. CDR1 is LGHNA, CDR2 YSLEER, per germline. The J segment lost 6 bases and the V segment lost 1 base, leaving 7 bases of the junction unmatched. This CDR3 comprises 15 residues.